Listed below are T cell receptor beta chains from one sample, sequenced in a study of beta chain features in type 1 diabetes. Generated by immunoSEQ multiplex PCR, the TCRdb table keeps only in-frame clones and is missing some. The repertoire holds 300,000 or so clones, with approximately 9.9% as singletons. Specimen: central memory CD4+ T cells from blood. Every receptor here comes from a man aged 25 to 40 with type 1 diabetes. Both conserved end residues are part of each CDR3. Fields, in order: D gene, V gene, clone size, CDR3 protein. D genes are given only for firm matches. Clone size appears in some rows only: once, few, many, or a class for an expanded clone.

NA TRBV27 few CASSPDRASGANVLTF
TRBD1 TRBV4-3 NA CASSQGQGSNQPQHF
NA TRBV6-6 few CASSRAGEAFF
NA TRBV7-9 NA CASSFSGTSYEQYF
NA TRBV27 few CASRSQVGTDTQYF
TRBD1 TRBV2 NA CASSEEKGQGGFF
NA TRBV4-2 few CASSQDGDRRSQPQHF
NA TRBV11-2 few CASSFQGLTGELFF
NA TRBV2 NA CASSNGPIPEAFF
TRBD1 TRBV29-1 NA CSVEDRGRGNYGYTF
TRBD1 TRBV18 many CASSTGTAVSYGYTF
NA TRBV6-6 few CASNRDVQETQYF
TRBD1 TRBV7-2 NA CASSSDRTQETQYF
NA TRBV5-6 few CASSAGGGAAFF
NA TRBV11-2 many CASSSRLEGITDTQYF
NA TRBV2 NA CASRVGHQSEAFF
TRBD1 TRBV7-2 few CASSLASGGGGETQYF
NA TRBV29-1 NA CSGRGGEKLFF
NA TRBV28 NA CASSLTGSHEQYF
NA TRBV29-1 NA CSGTGYSQGTEAFF
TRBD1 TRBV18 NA CASSPSGQGAYGYTF
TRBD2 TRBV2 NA CASLASGGADEQYF
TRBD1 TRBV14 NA CASSQDGGTGRRGYTF
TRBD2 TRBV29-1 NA CSVALAEHNEQFF
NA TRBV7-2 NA CASREGTPGYYEQYF
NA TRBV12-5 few CASAQGSSGNTIYF
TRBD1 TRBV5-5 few CASSSWDRAYRTRGEKLFF